This T cell receptor (beta chain) was sequenced for a study of T cell repertoires in cytomegalovirus infection. Study details: Selection of CMV epitopes for the study included recently identified HLA-C-restricted and well-studied HLA-B-restricted ones. Both a matching HLA type and CMV infection were indicated by public TCR beta signatures. Study outcomes and limitations: CMV-specific HLA-C-restricted TCR beta clonotypes dominated the ex vivo response. Accumulated public TCR beta family frequency recognized individuals carrying CMV together with the relevant HLA.

Concerning this clonotype itself: The antigen is not known.

TCRdb redid the calling of the reads with MiXCR, one entry per CDR3 protein. The sample records some 940,000 distinct CDR3 sequences, roughly 30% being singletons. This CDR3 comprises 14 residues. Germline loops: CDR1 MNHEY, CDR2 SVGEGT. V shed 7 bases and J shed 4 bases, with 14 bases lying between them. Here the sequenced sample was cultured CD8+ T cells from PBMCs, taken from culture after CMV antigen stimulation. This receptor was identified in a human donor in good health (CMV status not recorded). Some clones in this sample may be carry-over from other donors' samples. This rearrangement joins TRBV6-2 or TRBV6-3 to TRBJ2-1; D is possibly TRBD1 (5 bases). This chain's CDR3 is CASMATVSYNEQFF. In DNA, the CDR3 is TGTGCCAGCATGGCGACAGTTTCTTACAATGAGCAGTTCTTC.